Following are 22 T cell receptor beta chains from one sample sequenced in a study of cytomegalovirus exposure and HLA in healthy donors. Vbeta (60) and Jbeta (13) primers were used in the PCR. Only in-frame clones appear in the TCRdb table, and some are missing; sequencing was by immunoSEQ multiplex PCR. Here the sample spans about 96,000 clones, around 74% being singletons. The sequenced material came from PBMCs. These receptors all come from a woman in her 70s in good health and CMV-seropositive.

This rearrangement joins TRBV27 to TRBJ2-5; 9 bases line up with TRBD2. The DNA end is more similar to TRBJ2-7, so the J call may be wrong. The CDR3 consists of 17 residues. The germline CDR1 and CDR2 sequences are MNHEY and SMNVEV (reference sequence). The CDR3 nucleotides are TGTGCCAGCAGTTTTTCCGCGGGAGGGTCCCCCCGCTACGAGCAGTACTTC. Protein sequence: CASSFSAGGSPRYEQYF.

This clone was seen only a few times. The rearrangement links TRBV4-3 to TRBJ2-3; 16 bases align to TRBD2. The CDR3 has 18 amino acids. Trimming took 4 bases from V and 1 from J; bases not matched to a gene: 5. The germline CDR1 and CDR2 sequences are LGHNA and YSLEER. The CDR3 protein is CASSLGLAGGKGTDTQYF. The CDR3 DNA reads TGCGCCAGCAGCCTGGGACTAGCGGGGGGGAAGGGCACAGATACGCAGTATTTT.

There are a few counts of this clone. The V call is TRBV11-2, the J call TRBJ2-1; a weak D match, TRBD1 (6 bases). Trimming removed 5 bases from V and 2 bases from J, with 19 bases in between. Per germline, CDR1 SGHAT and CDR2 FQNNGV. This CDR3 contains 17 residues. This CDR3 reads CASSVGFGGPTYNEQFF. CDR3 DNA sequence: TGTGCCAGCAGCGTCGGATTTGGGGGCCCTACCTACAATGAGCAGTTCTTC.

This clone turned up a few times. The V and J genes are TRBV9 and TRBJ1-1; tentative D call: TRBD1 (6 bases). Germline lookup yields CDR1 SGDLS and CDR2 YYNGEE. There are 14 residues in the CDR3. V shed 4 bases and J shed 5 bases, with 15 bases lying between them. The CDR3 sequence: CASSTTGQGTEAFF. CDR3 bases: TGTGCCAGCAGCACCACAGGGCAAGGAACTGAAGCTTTCTTT.

This sequence joins TRBV6-5 and TRBJ1-6; D is uncertain. The CDR3 totals 12 residues. The V end was cut by 6 bases, the J end by 14 bases, with 14 bases between. The V gene's germline CDR1 is MNHEY and CDR2 SVGAGI. The CDR3 DNA reads TGTGCCAGCAGCCCGGGGAGCAGAGCCCTCCACTTT. It is translated as CASSPGSRALHF.

Details on this clone: The junction departs from the called germline gene at one end, perhaps through a read error. The V gene is TRBV7-9, the J gene TRBJ1-3; 11 nucleotides align to TRBD1. The CDR3 covers 17 residues. Per the germline V gene, CDR1 is SEHNR and CDR2 is FQNEAQ (reference sequence). The CDR3: CSSSFFGQGARGNTIYF. CDR3 DNA: TGTTCCAGCAGCTTTTTCGGACAGGGGGCGCGTGGAAACACCATATATTTT.

This clone was recorded a few times. The V call is TRBV5-4, the J call TRBJ2-1; tentatively, D is TRBD2 (6 bases). CDR3 length: 14 amino acids. Germline V gene lookup returns CDR1 SGHNT and CDR2 YYREEE (reference sequence). The V end lost 0 bases, the J end lost 12 bases, and 16 bases lay between the germline ends. The CDR3 protein is CASSLEDGLRGQFF. The CDR3, as DNA: TGTGCCAGCAGCTTGGAAGACGGACTACGCGGGCAGTTCTTC.

CDR3 nucleotides: TGTGCCAGTAGACAGGGAGGGGAGACCCAGTACTTC. Protein: CASRQGGETQYF. The chain employs TRBV19 and TRBJ2-5, with a possible D match to TRBD2 (7 bases). V was pared by 6 bases and J by 5 bases, with 10 bases between. CDR1 and CDR2 from the germline V gene are LNHDA and SQIVND (reference sequence). This CDR3 region has 12 residues.

The sample holds a few counts of this clone. The J gene is TRBJ2-7, the V gene TRBV19, with D unclear. CDR1 is LNHDA, CDR2 SQIVND, per germline (reference sequence). V shed 0 bases and J shed 3 bases, with 6 bases lying between them. The CDR3 spans 13 residues. As DNA, the CDR3 is TGTGCCAGTAGTATAGATTTTAGCTACGAGCAGTACTTC. Its protein is CASSIDFSYEQYF.

V and J are TRBV10-3 and TRBJ1-4, with D hard to call. CDR3 length equals 14 residues. V dropped 6 bases and J dropped 1 base, with 9 bases sitting between them. Germline values: CDR1 ENHRY, CDR2 SYGVKD. CDR3 coding DNA: TGTGCCATCAGCGCCGGGGTAACTAATGAAAAACTGTTTTTT. Amino acids: CAISAGVTNEKLFF.

The CDR3 nucleotides are TGTGCCAGCATACCGGGACAGGGAGGTGAAAAACTGTTTTTT. Its translation: CASIPGQGGEKLFF. The chain joins TRBV6-1 to TRBJ1-4; 9 nucleotides line up with TRBD1. The CDR3 extends over 14 amino acids. V trimming: 7 bases; J trimming: 7 bases; junction bases outside the gene matches: 7. Germline-derived CDR1 and CDR2 are MNHNS and SASEGT.

In its sample, this clone was seen a few times. This sequence joins TRBV7-9 and TRBJ2-7, with 8 bases lining up with TRBD2. The germline V gene has CDR1 SEHNR and CDR2 FQNEAQ (reference sequence). The CDR3 totals 15 residues. The V segment lost 6 bases and the J segment 4 bases; nucleotides outside the gene matches: 11. This chain's CDR3 is CASSHIGGGGYEQYF. CDR3 DNA: TGTGCCAGCAGTCACATAGGCGGCGGGGGGTACGAGCAGTACTTC.

The J gene is TRBJ2-5, the V gene TRBV5-4; 11 bases match TRBD1. Germline V gene lookup returns CDR1 SGHNT and CDR2 YYREEE (reference sequence). The V gene end was trimmed by 4 bases and the J gene end by 5 bases; junction bases not matched to a gene: 10. The CDR3 extends over 16 amino acids. The CDR3 loop reads CASSTLDRGRGETQYF. CDR3 DNA: TGTGCCAGCAGCACCCTGGACAGGGGGCGCGGGGAGACCCAGTACTTC.

This rearrangement joins TRBV4-2 to TRBJ2-7; 7 bases fit TRBD2. Germline CDR1 is LGHNA and CDR2 is YNFKEQ. The CDR3 has 15 residues. With 1 base clipped from V and 6 bases from J, the junction kept 9 bases outside the gene matches. Written as DNA, the CDR3 is TGTGCCAGCAGCCAAGGGGGAGCGGGGCCCCCCGAGCAGTACTTC. It yields the protein CASSQGGAGPPEQYF.

The J gene is TRBJ2-7, the V gene TRBV5-1; perhaps TRBD2 as D (7 bases). V gave up 1 base and J gave up 4 bases, with 21 bases separating them. The CDR3 consists of 17 residues. Germline lookup yields CDR1 SGHRS and CDR2 YFSETQ. The CDR3: CASSLSWGRERRYEQYF. CDR3 in DNA: TGCGCCAGCAGCTTGTCTTGGGGGCGGGAGAGGAGGTACGAGCAGTACTTC.

CDR3 in amino acids: CASNTKTPTSGTYEQYF. DNA for the CDR3: TGTGCCAGCAACACCAAAACTCCGACTAGCGGAACCTACGAGCAGTACTTC. This chain connects TRBV5-6 to TRBJ2-7; TRBD2 aligns across 9 bases. Germline V gene data show CDR1 as SGHDT and CDR2 as YYEEEE. The CDR3 loop spans 17 amino acids. V lost 6 bases to trimming and J lost 2 bases; unmatched junction nucleotides: 15.

This rearrangement joins TRBV7-6 to TRBJ2-5; 8 positions agree with TRBD2. The J call may not be correct, given that the DNA end is closer to TRBJ2-7. Germline CDR1 reads SGHVS; CDR2 reads FNYEAQ. CDR3 length: 14 residues. Written as DNA, the CDR3 is TGTGCCAGCAGCTTGGGCGGGAGGCCCTACGAGCAGTACTTC. It specifies CASSLGGRPYEQYF.

In its sample, this clone was seen a few times. This chain links TRBV10-3 with TRBJ2-5, with 10 bases lining up with TRBD2. Germline CDR1 is ENHRY and CDR2 is SYGVKD. This CDR3 is built from 15 residues. J was trimmed by 5 bases and V by 6 bases; bases with no gene match: 9. Here the CDR3 reads CAISPWTSGGETQYF. In DNA, the CDR3 is TGTGCCATCAGCCCTTGGACTAGCGGCGGGGAGACCCAGTACTTC.

This chain connects TRBV4-1 to TRBJ2-7; 8 bases agree with TRBD2. CDR1 is MGHRA and CDR2 is YSYEKL in the germline V gene. The trim removed 6 bases at V and 4 bases at J, leaving 14 bases unmatched. There are 16 residues in the CDR3. CDR3 loop: CASRVGPREGRYEQYF. DNA for the CDR3: TGCGCCAGCAGGGTCGGCCCACGGGAGGGCCGATACGAGCAGTACTTC.

The gene calls are TRBV27 and TRBJ2-3; 7 bases align to TRBD1. The CDR3 runs 15 residues. Germline V CDR1 and CDR2: MNHEY, SMNVEV (reference sequence). V was clipped by 3 bases and J by 0 bases; unmatched bases: 3. Here the CDR3 DNA reads TGTGCCAGCAGTTTGGGACAGTTTAGCACAGATACGCAGTATTTT. Translating gives CASSLGQFSTDTQYF.

This chain connects TRBV6-5 to TRBJ2-3, with 10 nucleotides matching TRBD2. V dropped 5 bases and J dropped 11; count of bases not matched to a gene: 4. The germline V gene has CDR1 MNHEY and CDR2 SVGAGI. The length of the CDR3 is 12 residues. The CDR3 nucleotides read TGTGCCAGCAGTCAAACTAGCGGGAAGCAGTATTTT. Its protein product is CASSQTSGKQYF.

Comments on this clone: The sample carries other DNA sequences with the same CDR3. The chain employs TRBV10-3 and TRBJ1-5; 9 nucleotides line up with TRBD1. CDR3 size: 16 residues. Losses at the gene ends were 3 bases for V and 1 base for J; bases not matched to a gene: 4. Germline CDR1 ENHRY, CDR2 SYGVKD. CDR3: CAISDPGQGSNQPQHF. CDR3 bases: TGTGCCATCAGTGACCCCGGACAGGGGAGCAATCAGCCCCAGCATTTT.